The 13 T cell receptor beta chains below all came from one sample that was sequenced in a study of regulatory T cells in long-lasting Graves disease. Documented time point: newly diagnosed GD, antithyroid drugs for less than 3 months. The TCR library was made from RNA that had been extracted from PBMCs in TRIzol. Arm-PCR with iRepertoire HTBI primers amplified the CDR3 regions for these TCR beta libraries. Each CDR3 protein is one row after TCRdb ran MiXCR on the multiplex PCR reads. The top ten clones hold approximately 24% of a sample with roughly 220,000 distinct CDR3 sequences, 15% to 20% of them seen once. The material sequenced was peripheral blood mononuclear cells (PBMCs), taken at new diagnosis, from a patient treated with antithyroid drugs. These receptor sequences come from a female donor with Graves disease.

This clonotype was found many times. The chain combines TRBV9 with TRBJ1-1, with 8 bases matching TRBD1. Trimming at V came to 5 bases and at J to 5 bases, leaving 8 bases not matched to a gene. The V gene's germline CDR1 is SGDLS and CDR2 YYNGEE. This CDR3 contains 14 residues. CDR3 DNA: TGTGCCAGCAGAACAGGGGGAGGAGAGACTGAAGCTTTCTTT. Translation: CASRTGGGETEAFF.

This clonotype was seen at least ten times. The chain combines TRBV7-3 with TRBJ1-1; no definite D call. Germline V CDR1 and CDR2: SGHTA, FQGTGA. The germline V and J ends were trimmed by 0 bases and 3 bases, with 8 bases remaining between them. The CDR3 extends over 14 amino acids. Here the CDR3 reads CASSLTGGYTEAFF. Here the CDR3 DNA reads TGTGCCAGCAGCTTAACCGGAGGGTACACTGAAGCTTTCTTT.

In its sample, this clonotype was seen many times. The V and J genes are TRBV11-2 and TRBJ2-5; maybe TRBD2 (6 bases). The CDR3 extends over 14 amino acids. V was pared by 1 base and J by 10 bases, with 16 bases between. Germline CDR1 reads SGHAT; CDR2 reads FQNNGV. The CDR3 region has the DNA TGTGCCAGCAGCTTAGCGGGCGGGAAGGGAGACCAGTACTTC. It translates to CASSLAGGKGDQYF.

This clonotype was detected ten times or more. The chain recombines TRBV12-3 or TRBV12-4 with TRBJ1-2; D remains unclear. CDR3 length equals 15 residues. Trimming took off 2 bases at V and 5 bases at J, with 15 bases between the two ends. CDR3 sequence (DNA): TGTGCCAGCAGTTTAACGGACGTACAGCAATATGGCTACACCTTC. Amino acids: CASSLTDVQQYGYTF.

This clonotype was counted only a few times. The chain recombines TRBV6-1 with TRBJ2-1, with TRBD1 as a possible D gene (6 bases). The CDR3 extends over 15 amino acids. Germline loops: CDR1 MNHNS, CDR2 SASEGT. The V end lost 8 bases, the J end lost 9 bases, and 23 bases lay between the germline ends. As DNA, the CDR3 is TGTGCCAGCGACAAGTGGGGTCAGGGGCAGGGTGAGCAGTTCTTC. It codes for CASDKWGQGQGEQFF.

This clonotype was recorded many times. This chain connects TRBV7-9 to TRBJ2-1; TRBD2 is a possible D gene (6 bases). Trimming left V 5 bases short and J 2 bases short, with 19 bases between. This CDR3 spans 17 amino acids. CDR1 and CDR2 (germline): SEHNR, FQNEAQ (reference sequence). The CDR3 DNA sequence: TGTGCCAGCAGCCCCTCCCCCTCCGGGAGCACCTACAATGAGCAGTTCTTC. This sequence encodes CASSPSPSGSTYNEQFF.

This clonotype was observed at least ten times. The chain couples TRBV27 to TRBJ2-5; possible D gene TRBD1, 5 bases. Germline V CDR1 and CDR2: MNHEY, SMNVEV (reference sequence). V was shortened by 0 bases and J by 3 bases, with 5 bases between the two germline ends. This CDR3 spans 13 amino acids. The CDR3 sequence: CASSLSGEETQYF. The CDR3 coding sequence is TGTGCCAGCAGTTTATCAGGGGAAGAGACCCAGTACTTC.

This clonotype was picked up a small number of times. The chain uses TRBV24-1 and TRBJ2-1; 9 bases match TRBD2. The CDR3 sequence is 15 residues long. Germline CDR1 KGHDR, CDR2 SFDVKD. With V trimmed by 4 bases and J by 7 bases, 7 bases remained unmatched. The CDR3 protein is CATSERGLAKNEQFF. As DNA, the CDR3 is TGTGCCACCAGTGAGAGAGGACTAGCGAAAAATGAGCAGTTCTTC.

This clonotype has a count of ten or more. The genes are TRBV7-9 and TRBJ2-5; no definite D call. Trimming shortened V by 6 bases and J by 0 bases, and 8 bases separated the two germline ends. This CDR3 has 13 amino acids. CDR1 SEHNR and CDR2 FQNEAQ come from the germline V gene (reference sequence). The CDR3 region has the DNA TGTGCCAGCAGTAGGCTACACCAAGAGACCCAGTACTTC. As protein: CASSRLHQETQYF.

This clonotype was picked up a small number of times. This chain links TRBV12-3 or TRBV12-4 with TRBJ2-7; 8 bases line up with TRBD2. The ends lost 6 bases at V and 2 bases at J; junction bases unmatched: 9. The CDR3 sequence is 15 residues long. CDR3 sequence reads: CASSSLTSGTYEQYF. Here the CDR3 DNA reads TGTGCCAGCAGCAGCCTTACTAGCGGAACCTACGAGCAGTACTTC.

This clonotype showed up many times. The V call is TRBV7-2, the J call TRBJ2-2, with D possibly called TRBD1 or TRBD2 (5 bases each). The CDR3 consists of 15 residues. Trimming cost V 3 bases and J 3 bases, with 11 bases left between them. Germline loops: CDR1 SGHTA, CDR2 FQGNSA. The CDR3 region is CASSLGQGDTGELFF. The CDR3 DNA is TGTGCCAGCAGCTTGGGCCAGGGAGACACCGGGGAGCTGTTTTTT.

The sample holds one count of this clonotype. The chain links TRBV3-1 to TRBJ2-3; maybe TRBD2 (5 bases). CDR1 LGHDT and CDR2 YNNKEL come from the germline V gene (reference sequence). CDR3 length: 16 residues. Trimming left V 4 bases short and J 1 base short, with 15 bases between. The CDR3 spells CASSLLTTRGTDTQYF. The CDR3 DNA follows: TGTGCCAGCAGCCTGCTGACTACCCGGGGCACAGATACGCAGTATTTT.

The chain couples TRBV6-5 to TRBJ1-1; D remains ambiguous. The germline V gene encodes CDR1 MNHEY and CDR2 SVGAGI. This CDR3 comprises 16 residues. V lost 2 bases to trimming and J lost 4 bases, with 17 bases between them. The CDR3 is CASSYKAINSVTEAFF. DNA of the CDR3: TGTGCCAGCAGTTACAAGGCGATAAATTCAGTCACTGAAGCTTTCTTT.